The 26 T cell receptor beta chains in this list originate from one sample, sequenced in a study of blood T cell repertoires in COVID-19. Only in-frame clones appear in the TCRdb table, and some are missing; sequencing was by immunoSEQ multiplex PCR. The data show about 150,000 clones, 90% seen once. Sequencing used peripheral blood. The receptor set was obtained from a man in his fifties or sixties with acute or convalescent COVID-19.

The chain has TRBV7-9 and TRBJ1-6; 7 nucleotides line up with TRBD1. V was clipped by 5 bases and J by 8 bases; unmatched bases: 6. The CDR3 extends over 14 amino acids. The germline gives CDR1 SEHNR, CDR2 FQNEAQ (reference sequence). The DNA of the CDR3 is TGTGCCAGCAGCCTGGAGGGGGCCCATTCACCCCTCCACTTT. Protein sequence: CASSLEGAHSPLHF.

The genes are TRBV28 and TRBJ1-3; possible D gene TRBD1, 5 bases. Looked up from germline, CDR1 is MDHEN and CDR2 is SYDVKM. The CDR3 runs to 15 residues. Deletions cut 3 bases from V and 2 bases from J, with 11 bases between. CDR3 nucleotide sequence: TGTGCCAGCAGTTTGGGCCAGGGAACTGGAAACACCATATATTTT. Translating gives CASSLGQGTGNTIYF. The variable domain in full, completed from reference TRBV28 and TRBJ1-3, reads DVKVTQSSRYLVKRTGEKVFLECVQDMDHENMFWYRQDPGLGLRLIYFSYDVKMKEKGDIPEGYSVSREKKERFSLILESASTNQTSMYLCASSLGQGTGNTIYFGEGSWLTVV.

This clone was seen only once. The V gene is TRBV9, the J gene TRBJ1-1, with D possibly being TRBD1 (5 bases). Germline values: CDR1 SGDLS, CDR2 YYNGEE. The CDR3 length is 12 residues. V gave up 0 bases and J gave up 8 bases, with 8 bases separating them. This CDR3 reads CASSVEGLEAFF. CDR3 DNA: TGTGCCAGCAGCGTAGAGGGGCTCGAAGCTTTCTTT.

This chain joins TRBV24-1 and TRBJ1-3; D gene unclear. The CDR3 totals 16 residues. Germline CDR1 KGHDR, CDR2 SFDVKD. V dropped 2 bases and J dropped 1 base, with 11 bases sitting between them. CDR3 in DNA: TGTGCCACCAGTGATTCGGGTTCTTCGTCTGGAAACACCATATATTTT. Amino acids: CATSDSGSSSGNTIYF.

The genes are TRBV7-2 and TRBJ2-7; 9 bases align to TRBD2. CDR3 length: 14 amino acids. V was clipped by 1 base and J by 2 bases; unmatched bases: 0. Germline V CDR1 and CDR2: SGHTA, FQGNSA. CDR3 sequence reads: CASSLGLAAYEQYF. CDR3 nucleotide sequence: TGTGCCAGCAGCTTAGGACTAGCGGCCTACGAGCAGTACTTC.

J is TRBJ2-5 and V is TRBV10-3; 7 bases are shared with TRBD2. The germline CDR1 and CDR2 sequences are ENHRY and SYGVKD. This CDR3 has 13 amino acids. V was pared by 4 bases and J by 3 bases, with 2 bases of the junction left unmatched. For the CDR3, the DNA is TGTGCCATCAGTGGGGGAGGGGAAGAGACCCAGTACTTC. Translating gives CAISGGGEETQYF.

V and J are TRBV7-9 and TRBJ2-3, with a weak D call TRBD2 (6 bases). Germline CDR1 and CDR2: SEHNR and FQNEAQ (reference sequence). V lost 5 bases to trimming and J lost 2 bases, with 14 bases between them. The CDR3 consists of 15 residues. The DNA for the CDR3 is TGTGCCAGCAGCCCCGAAGGGGACTCCACAGATACGCAGTATTTT. This translates into CASSPEGDSTDTQYF.

This chain links TRBV28 with TRBJ2-2; D unresolved. V was clipped by 3 bases and J by 7 bases, with 3 bases between them. This CDR3 comprises 11 residues. CDR1 MDHEN and CDR2 SYDVKM come from the germline V gene. CDR3 DNA sequence: TGTGCCAGCAGTTTGTACGGGGAGCTGTTTTTT. Protein: CASSLYGELFF.

This clone was counted a few times. The rearrangement links TRBV19 to TRBJ1-5, with a tentative D call TRBD1 (5 bases). Deletions cut 3 bases from V and 7 bases from J, with 22 bases between. Per germline, CDR1 LNHDA and CDR2 SQIVND (reference sequence). The CDR3 is made up of 17 amino acids. CDR3 amino acids: CASSMRYQGGSRQPQHF. In nucleotides, the CDR3 is TGTGCCAGTAGTATGCGCTACCAGGGAGGTTCACGACAGCCCCAGCATTTT.

The chain carries TRBV7-2 and TRBJ2-7, with TRBD1 matching 7 bases. With 1 base clipped from V and 3 bases from J, the junction kept 9 bases outside the gene matches. The CDR3 totals 16 residues. CDR1 is SGHTA and CDR2 is FQGNSA in the germline V gene. CDR3 loop: CASSLDPATGYYEQYF. The CDR3 DNA is TGTGCCAGCAGCTTAGACCCTGCGACAGGGTACTACGAGCAGTACTTC.

This chain links TRBV19 with TRBJ2-5; D is unresolved. This CDR3 is built from 12 residues. V lost 7 bases to trimming and J lost 5 bases, with 11 bases between them. In germline, CDR1 is LNHDA, CDR2 SQIVND (reference sequence). CDR3 sequence reads: CASTSKEETQYF. DNA of the CDR3: TGTGCCAGTACCTCTAAGGAGGAGACCCAGTACTTC.

The chain uses TRBV11-2 and TRBJ2-2, with D possibly being TRBD2 (6 bases). Germline CDR1 and CDR2: SGHAT and FQNNGV. Trimming took off 4 bases at V and 0 bases at J, with 15 bases between the two ends. This CDR3 region has 17 residues. CDR3 amino acids: CASSSMAGLTNTGELFF. The CDR3, as DNA: TGTGCCAGCAGCTCAATGGCGGGACTGACGAACACCGGGGAGCTGTTTTTT.

J is TRBJ2-5 and V is TRBV3-1 (or the pseudogene TRBV3-2), with 14 bases lining up with TRBD2. The CDR3 covers 16 residues. Germline trimming cut 4 bases from V and 3 bases from J; bases unmatched to any gene: 4. Germline V lookup: CDR1 LGHDT, CDR2 YNNKEL (reference sequence). CDR3 bases: TGTGCCAGCAGCCCTTGGACTAGCGGGAGGAAAGAGACCCAGTACTTC. It specifies CASSPWTSGRKETQYF.

This chain links TRBV6-5 with TRBJ2-3, with 7 bases lining up with TRBD2. This CDR3 is 16 amino acids long. The V and J ends lost 0 bases and 1 base, in that order; junction bases with no gene match: 4. CDR1 and CDR2 from the germline V gene are MNHEY and SVGAGI. The CDR3 sequence is CASSYSSLAGTDTQYF. DNA of the CDR3: TGTGCCAGCAGTTACTCCAGTCTAGCGGGCACAGATACGCAGTATTTT.

This clone was seen only once. The V and J genes are TRBV7-3 and TRBJ1-1; TRBD1 might be the D (5 bases). Germline lookup yields CDR1 SGHTA and CDR2 FQGTGA. There are 15 residues in the CDR3. V lost 0 bases, J lost 2 bases, and 10 bases lay in between. The CDR3 DNA reads as TGTGCCAGCAGCTTAACTACAGGTGGAAACACTGAAGCTTTCTTT. Translated: CASSLTTGGNTEAFF.

A note on this clone: A read error may explain this, as a much larger clone is one base away. In the same sample, other DNA sequences code for this CDR3. This chain links TRBV19 with TRBJ1-5; TRBD1 matches 8 bases. Per germline, CDR1 LNHDA and CDR2 SQIVND (reference sequence). This CDR3 contains 14 residues. After removal of 5 bases from V and 2 bases from J, the junction contained 2 bases not matched to a gene. In DNA form, the CDR3 reads TGTGCCAGTAGTGGGACAGGAGGCAATCAGCCCCAGCATTTT. Protein product: CASSGTGGNQPQHF.

The rearrangement joins TRBV18 to TRBJ2-7, with D possibly being TRBD1 (5 bases). Trimming removed 1 base at V and 0 bases at J, with 10 bases between. In germline, CDR1 is KGHSH, CDR2 LQKENI. The length of the CDR3 is 15 residues. The CDR3 DNA is TGTGCCAGCTCACCACGGCAGGGAAGCTCCTACGAGCAGTACTTC. Amino acids: CASSPRQGSSYEQYF.

The chain is built from TRBV4-1 and TRBJ1-4; no clear D. The germline gives CDR1 MGHRA, CDR2 YSYEKL. The V and J ends lost 1 base and 8 bases respectively, with 11 bases between them. The length of the CDR3 is 14 residues. In DNA form, the CDR3 reads TGCGCCAGCAGCCAAGGTGCGATTCGCGAAAAACTGTTTTTT. Protein product: CASSQGAIREKLFF.

This sequence joins TRBV7-9 and TRBJ2-5; possibly TRBD1 for D (6 bases). The V and J ends lost 4 bases and 2 bases respectively, with 8 bases between them. CDR3 length: 13 amino acids. Germline V CDR1 and CDR2: SEHNR, FQNEAQ (reference sequence). CDR3 amino acids: CASSSDRQETQYF. The CDR3 bases are TGTGCCAGCAGCTCGGACAGACAAGAGACCCAGTACTTC.

The chain uses TRBV4-2 and TRBJ1-5; TRBD1 agrees at 10 bases. Germline-derived CDR1 and CDR2 are LGHNA and YNFKEQ. The J segment lost 4 bases and the V segment lost 0 bases, leaving 3 bases of the junction unmatched. The CDR3 runs to 16 residues. CDR3 in DNA: TGTGCCAGCAGCCAAGAAGGACAGGGGGAGAATCAGCCCCAGCATTTT. Translated, it gives CASSQEGQGENQPQHF.

The chain links TRBV5-4 to TRBJ2-1, with D perhaps matching TRBD1 (6 bases). CDR3 size: 15 residues. Trimming removed 0 bases from V and 0 bases from J, with 7 bases in between. Germline CDR1 is SGHNT and CDR2 is YYREEE (reference sequence). DNA of the CDR3: TGTGCCAGCAGCTTGGTAGGGGGCTCCTACAATGAGCAGTTCTTC. Its protein product is CASSLVGGSYNEQFF.

In its sample, this clone was seen a few times. This chain connects TRBV7-9 to TRBJ2-3; 10 bases agree with TRBD1. V was clipped by 2 bases and J by 4 bases; unmatched bases: 9. The length of the CDR3 is 17 residues. The germline CDR1 and CDR2 sequences are SEHNR and FQNEAQ (reference sequence). This chain's CDR3 is CASSLPSTGGLSDTQYF. The CDR3, as DNA: TGTGCCAGCAGCTTACCCTCGACAGGGGGCTTGTCAGATACGCAGTATTTT. Combining the CDR3 with reference TRBV7-9 and TRBJ2-3 gives the whole variable domain DTGVSQNPRHKITKRGQNVTFRCDPISEHNRLYWYRQTLGQGPEFLTYFQNEAQLEKSRLLSDRFSAERPKGSFSTLEIQRTEQGDSAMYLCASSLPSTGGLSDTQYFGPGTRLTVL.

J is TRBJ2-7 and V is TRBV18; D uncertain. V lost 3 bases, J lost 3 bases, and 6 bases lay in between. The CDR3 totals 12 residues. Germline CDR1 KGHSH, CDR2 LQKENI. The CDR3 DNA sequence: TGTGCCAGCTCACCTAGCAGCTACGAGCAGTACTTC. It codes for CASSPSSYEQYF.

This chain joins TRBV28 and TRBJ2-5; 13 nucleotides align to TRBD2. In germline, CDR1 is MDHEN, CDR2 SYDVKM. This CDR3 is 17 amino acids long. Trimming cost V 6 bases and J 3 bases; bases outside gene matches: 10. The CDR3 sequence is CASSRGIGTSGEETQYF. CDR3 nucleotides: TGTGCCAGCAGCCGTGGAATCGGGACTAGCGGGGAAGAGACCCAGTACTTC.

V is TRBV6-2 or TRBV6-3 and J is TRBJ1-2, with no clear D. CDR1 is MNHEY and CDR2 is SVGEGT in the germline V gene. The ends were cut back, 2 bases at V and 4 bases at J, with 14 bases in the middle. This CDR3 region has 15 residues. CDR3 sequence: CASSYAEPTIYGYTF. The CDR3 nucleotides are TGTGCCAGCAGTTACGCGGAACCCACCATCTATGGCTACACCTTC.

J is TRBJ1-2 and V is TRBV7-9; 8 bases line up with TRBD1. Trimming took 6 bases from V and 5 from J; bases not matched to a gene: 5. The CDR3 runs 13 residues. Per germline, CDR1 SEHNR and CDR2 FQNEAQ (reference sequence). CDR3 bases: TGTGCCAGCAGAGGACAGGGTCCGTATGGCTACACCTTC. As protein: CASRGQGPYGYTF.